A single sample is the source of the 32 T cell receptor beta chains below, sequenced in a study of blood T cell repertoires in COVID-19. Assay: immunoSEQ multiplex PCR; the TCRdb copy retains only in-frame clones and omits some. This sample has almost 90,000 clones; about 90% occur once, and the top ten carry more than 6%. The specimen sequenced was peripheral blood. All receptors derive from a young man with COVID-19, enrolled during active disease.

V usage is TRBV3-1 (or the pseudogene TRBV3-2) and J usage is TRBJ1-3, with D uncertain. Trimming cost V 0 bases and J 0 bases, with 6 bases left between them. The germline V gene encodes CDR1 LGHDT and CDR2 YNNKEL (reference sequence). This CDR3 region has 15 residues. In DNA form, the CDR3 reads TGTGCCAGCAGCCAAGAGAGGTACTCTGGAAACACCATATATTTT. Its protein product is CASSQERYSGNTIYF.

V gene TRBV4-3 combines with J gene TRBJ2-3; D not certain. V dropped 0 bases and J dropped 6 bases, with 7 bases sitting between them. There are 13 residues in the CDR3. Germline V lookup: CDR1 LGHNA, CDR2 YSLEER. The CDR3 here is CASSQDPSDTQYF. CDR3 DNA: TGCGCCAGCAGCCAAGATCCTTCGGATACGCAGTATTTT.

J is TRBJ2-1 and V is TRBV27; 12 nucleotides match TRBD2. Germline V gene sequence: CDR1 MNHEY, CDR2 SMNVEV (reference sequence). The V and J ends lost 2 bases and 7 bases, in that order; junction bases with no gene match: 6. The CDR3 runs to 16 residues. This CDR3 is CASSLDLAGGGNEQFF. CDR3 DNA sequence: TGTGCCAGCAGTTTAGACCTAGCGGGAGGGGGTAATGAGCAGTTCTTC.

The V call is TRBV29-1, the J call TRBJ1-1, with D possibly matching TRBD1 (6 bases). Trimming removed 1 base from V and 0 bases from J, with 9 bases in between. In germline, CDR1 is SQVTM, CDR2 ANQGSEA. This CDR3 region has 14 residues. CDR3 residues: CSVEVQGMNTEAFF. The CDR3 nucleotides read TGCAGCGTTGAAGTGCAGGGGATGAACACTGAAGCTTTCTTT.

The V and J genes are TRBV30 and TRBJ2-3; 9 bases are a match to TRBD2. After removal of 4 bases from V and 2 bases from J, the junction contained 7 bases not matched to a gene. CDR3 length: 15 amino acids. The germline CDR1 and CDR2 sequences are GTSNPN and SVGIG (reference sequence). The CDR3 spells CAWNRAGGNTDTQYF. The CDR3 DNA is TGTGCCTGGAACCGCGCGGGGGGGAACACAGATACGCAGTATTTT.

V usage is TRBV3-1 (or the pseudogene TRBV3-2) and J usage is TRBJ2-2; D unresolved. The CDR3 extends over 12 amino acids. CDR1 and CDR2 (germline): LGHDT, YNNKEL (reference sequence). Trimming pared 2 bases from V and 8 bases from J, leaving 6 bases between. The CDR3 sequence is CASSQLLGELFF. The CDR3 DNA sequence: TGTGCCAGCAGCCAATTACTTGGGGAGCTGTTTTTT.

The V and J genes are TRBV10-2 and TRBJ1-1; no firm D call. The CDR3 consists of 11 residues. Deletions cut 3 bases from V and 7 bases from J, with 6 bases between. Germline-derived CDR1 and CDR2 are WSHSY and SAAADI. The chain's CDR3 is CASSDSYEAFF. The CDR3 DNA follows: TGCGCCAGCAGTGATAGCTATGAAGCTTTCTTT.

The CDR3 is CASSVDDRVRAFF. CDR3 DNA: TGCGCCAGCAGTGTCGACGACAGGGTGAGAGCTTTCTTT. V and J are TRBV10-2 and TRBJ1-1; 7 bases match TRBD1. CDR1 is WSHSY and CDR2 is SAAADI in the germline V gene. V gave up 4 bases and J gave up 10 bases; unmatched junction bases: 9. This CDR3 region has 13 residues.

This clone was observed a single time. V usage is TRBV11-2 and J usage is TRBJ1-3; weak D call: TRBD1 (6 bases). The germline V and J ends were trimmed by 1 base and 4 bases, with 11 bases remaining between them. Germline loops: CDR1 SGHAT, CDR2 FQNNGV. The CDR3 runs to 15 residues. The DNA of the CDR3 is TGTGCCAGCAGCTTAGTGGGGGCGCCGGGAAACACCATATATTTT. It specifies CASSLVGAPGNTIYF. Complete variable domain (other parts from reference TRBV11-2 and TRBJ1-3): EAGVAQSPRYKIIEKRQSVAFWCNPISGHATLYWYQQILGQGPKLLIQFQNNGVVDDSQLPKDRFSAERLKGVDSTLKIQPAKLEDSAVYLCASSLVGAPGNTIYFGEGSWLTVV.

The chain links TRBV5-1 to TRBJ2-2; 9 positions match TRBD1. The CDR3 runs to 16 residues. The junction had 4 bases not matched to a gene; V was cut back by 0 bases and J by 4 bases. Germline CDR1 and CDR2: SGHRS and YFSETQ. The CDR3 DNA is TGCGCCAGCAGCTTGGACAGGGGGCTCGGCACCGGGGAGCTGTTTTTT. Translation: CASSLDRGLGTGELFF.

The CDR3 loop reads CSALTDTQYF. DNA for the CDR3: TGCAGTGCTCTCACAGATACGCAGTATTTT. This chain links TRBV20-1 with TRBJ2-3; no clear D. Germline CDR1 DFQATT, CDR2 SNEGSKA (reference sequence). The CDR3 has 10 residues. The germline V and J ends were trimmed by 5 bases and 2 bases, with 2 bases remaining between them.

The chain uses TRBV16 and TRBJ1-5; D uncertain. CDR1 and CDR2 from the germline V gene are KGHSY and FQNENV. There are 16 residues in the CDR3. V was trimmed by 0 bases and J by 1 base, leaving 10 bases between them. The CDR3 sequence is CASSQSIFRSNQPQHF. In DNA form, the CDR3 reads TGTGCCAGCAGCCAATCGATATTCAGAAGCAATCAGCCCCAGCATTTT.

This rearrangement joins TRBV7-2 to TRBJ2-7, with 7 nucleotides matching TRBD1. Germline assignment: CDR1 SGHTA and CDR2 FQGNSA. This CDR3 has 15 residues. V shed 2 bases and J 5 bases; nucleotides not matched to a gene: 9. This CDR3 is CASSLISQGWHEQYF. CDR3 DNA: TGTGCCAGCAGCTTAATCTCACAGGGGTGGCACGAGCAGTACTTC. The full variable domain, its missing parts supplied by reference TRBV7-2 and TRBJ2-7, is GAGVSQSPSNKVTEKGKDVELRCDPISGHTALYWYRQSLGQGLEFLIYFQGNSAPDKSGLPSDRFSAERTGGSVSTLTIQRTQQEDSAVYLCASSLISQGWHEQYFGPGTRLTVT.

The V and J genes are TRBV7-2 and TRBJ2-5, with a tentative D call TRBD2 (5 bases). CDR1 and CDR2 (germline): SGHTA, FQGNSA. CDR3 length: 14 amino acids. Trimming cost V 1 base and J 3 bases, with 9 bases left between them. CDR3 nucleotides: TGTGCCAGCAGCTTAGAATGGCGGGAAGAGACCCAGTACTTC. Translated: CASSLEWREETQYF.

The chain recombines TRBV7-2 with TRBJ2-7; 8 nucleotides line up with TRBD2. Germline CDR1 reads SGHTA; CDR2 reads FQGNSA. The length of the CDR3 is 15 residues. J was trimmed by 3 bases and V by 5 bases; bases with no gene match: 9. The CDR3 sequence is CASSPPRGVNYEQYF. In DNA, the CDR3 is TGTGCCAGCAGCCCTCCGCGGGGGGTTAACTACGAGCAGTACTTC. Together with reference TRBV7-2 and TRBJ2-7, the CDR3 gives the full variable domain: GAGVSQSPSNKVTEKGKDVELRCDPISGHTALYWYRQSLGQGLEFLIYFQGNSAPDKSGLPSDRFSAERTGGSVSTLTIQRTQQEDSAVYLCASSPPRGVNYEQYFGPGTRLTVT.

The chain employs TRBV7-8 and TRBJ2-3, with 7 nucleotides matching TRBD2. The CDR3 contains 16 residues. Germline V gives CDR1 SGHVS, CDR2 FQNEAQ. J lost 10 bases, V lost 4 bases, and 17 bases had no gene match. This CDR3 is CASSSNSGTIPWAQYF. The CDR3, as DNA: TGTGCCAGCAGCTCAAATTCCGGGACTATCCCCTGGGCGCAGTATTTT.

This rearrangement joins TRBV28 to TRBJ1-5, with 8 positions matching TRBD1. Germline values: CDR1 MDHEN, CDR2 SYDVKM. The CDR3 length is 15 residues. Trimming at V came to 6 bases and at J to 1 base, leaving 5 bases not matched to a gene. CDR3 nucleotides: TGTGCCAGCAGCCGTGGACAGGGCAGCAATCAGCCCCAGCATTTT. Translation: CASSRGQGSNQPQHF.

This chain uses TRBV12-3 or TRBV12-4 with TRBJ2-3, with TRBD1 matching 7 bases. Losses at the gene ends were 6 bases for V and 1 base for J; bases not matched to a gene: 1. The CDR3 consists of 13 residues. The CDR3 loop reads CASSDRGTDTQYF. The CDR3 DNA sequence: TGTGCCAGCAGCGACAGGGGCACAGATACGCAGTATTTT.

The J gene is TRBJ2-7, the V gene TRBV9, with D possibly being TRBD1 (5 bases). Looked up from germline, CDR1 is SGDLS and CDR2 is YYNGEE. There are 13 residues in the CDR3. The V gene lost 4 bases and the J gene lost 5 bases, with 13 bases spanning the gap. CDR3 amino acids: CASSPLGAHEQYF. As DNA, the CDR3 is TGTGCCAGCAGCCCTCTTGGGGCCCACGAGCAGTACTTC.

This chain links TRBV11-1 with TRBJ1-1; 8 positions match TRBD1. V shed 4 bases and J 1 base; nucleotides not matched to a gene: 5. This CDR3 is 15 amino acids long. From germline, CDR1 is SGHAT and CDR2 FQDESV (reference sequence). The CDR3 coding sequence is TGTGCCAGCAGCTCATCAGGGGGCGCGAACACTGAAGCTTTCTTT. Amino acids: CASSSSGGANTEAFF.

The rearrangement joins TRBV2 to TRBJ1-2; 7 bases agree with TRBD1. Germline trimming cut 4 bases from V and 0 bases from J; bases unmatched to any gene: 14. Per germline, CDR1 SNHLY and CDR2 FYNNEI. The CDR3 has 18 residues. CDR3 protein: CASSVKGRTGRANYGYTF. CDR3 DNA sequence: TGTGCCAGCAGTGTTAAGGGGAGGACAGGACGAGCTAACTATGGCTACACCTTC.

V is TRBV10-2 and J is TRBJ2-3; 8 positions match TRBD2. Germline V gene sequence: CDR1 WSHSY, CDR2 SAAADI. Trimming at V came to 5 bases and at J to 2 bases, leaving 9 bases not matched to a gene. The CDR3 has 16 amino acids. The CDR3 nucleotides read TGCGCCAGCAGTCTACCCGGGACTAGGACCACAGATACGCAGTATTTT. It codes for CASSLPGTRTTDTQYF.

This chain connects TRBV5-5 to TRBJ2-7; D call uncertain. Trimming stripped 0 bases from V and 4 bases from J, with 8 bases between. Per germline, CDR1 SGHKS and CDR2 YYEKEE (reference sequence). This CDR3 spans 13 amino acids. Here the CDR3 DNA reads TGTGCCAGCAGCTTGGCCTATTGGTACGAGCAGTACTTC. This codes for CASSLAYWYEQYF.

The CDR3 region is CASSIDVYRGGNQPQHF. CDR3 DNA: TGTGCCAGTAGTATAGATGTTTACAGGGGAGGCAATCAGCCCCAGCATTTT. The V call is TRBV19, the J call TRBJ1-5; 7 nucleotides agree with TRBD1. The CDR3 spans 17 residues. Germline V CDR1 and CDR2: LNHDA, SQIVND (reference sequence). Trimming took 0 bases from V and 2 from J; bases not matched to a gene: 7.

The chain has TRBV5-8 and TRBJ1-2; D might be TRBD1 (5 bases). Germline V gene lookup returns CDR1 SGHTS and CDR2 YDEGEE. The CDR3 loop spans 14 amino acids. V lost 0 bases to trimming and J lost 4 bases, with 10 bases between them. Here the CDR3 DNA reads TGTGCCAGCAGCTTGGCCGGACACCGCTATGGCTACACCTTC. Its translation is CASSLAGHRYGYTF.

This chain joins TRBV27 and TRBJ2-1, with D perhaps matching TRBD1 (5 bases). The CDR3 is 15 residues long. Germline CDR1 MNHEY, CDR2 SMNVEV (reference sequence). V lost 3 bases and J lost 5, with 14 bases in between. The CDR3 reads CASSLAGLVNNEQFF. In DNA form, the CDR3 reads TGTGCCAGCAGTTTGGCAGGGCTAGTAAACAATGAGCAGTTCTTC.

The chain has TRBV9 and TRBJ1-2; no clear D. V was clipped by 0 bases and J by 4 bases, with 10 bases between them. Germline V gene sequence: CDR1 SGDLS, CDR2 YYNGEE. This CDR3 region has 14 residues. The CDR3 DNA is TGTGCCAGCAGCGTAGACCGGATAGCCTATGGCTACACCTTC. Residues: CASSVDRIAYGYTF.

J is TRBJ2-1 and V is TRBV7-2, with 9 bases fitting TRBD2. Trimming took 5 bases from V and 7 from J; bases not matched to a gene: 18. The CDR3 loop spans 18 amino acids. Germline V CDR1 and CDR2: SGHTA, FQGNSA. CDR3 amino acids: CASSRYLAGPFVGNEQFF. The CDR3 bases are TGTGCCAGCAGCCGTTACCTAGCGGGACCTTTTGTGGGAAATGAGCAGTTCTTC.

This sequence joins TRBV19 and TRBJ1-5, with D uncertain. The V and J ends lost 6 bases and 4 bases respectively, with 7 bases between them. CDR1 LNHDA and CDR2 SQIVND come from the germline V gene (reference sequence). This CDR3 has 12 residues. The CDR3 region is CASSNLNQPQHF. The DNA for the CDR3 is TGTGCCAGTAGCAATCTAAATCAGCCCCAGCATTTT.

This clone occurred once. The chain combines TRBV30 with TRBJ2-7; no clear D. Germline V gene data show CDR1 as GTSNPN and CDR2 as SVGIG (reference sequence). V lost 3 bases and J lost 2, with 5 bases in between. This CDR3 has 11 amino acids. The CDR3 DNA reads TGTGCCTGGAGCGAGACCTACGAGCAGTACTTC. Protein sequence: CAWSETYEQYF.

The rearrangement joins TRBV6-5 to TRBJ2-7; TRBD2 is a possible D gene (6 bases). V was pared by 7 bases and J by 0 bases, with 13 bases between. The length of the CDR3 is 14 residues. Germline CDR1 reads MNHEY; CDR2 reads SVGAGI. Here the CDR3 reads CASKSGGDSYEQYF. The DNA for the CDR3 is TGTGCCAGCAAATCGGGCGGGGACTCCTACGAGCAGTACTTC.

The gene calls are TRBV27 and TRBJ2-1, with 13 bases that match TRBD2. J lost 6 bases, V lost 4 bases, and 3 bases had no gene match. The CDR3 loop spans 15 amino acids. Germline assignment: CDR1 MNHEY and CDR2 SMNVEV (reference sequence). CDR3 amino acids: CASSSGLAGSNEQFF. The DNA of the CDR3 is TGTGCCAGCAGTTCGGGACTAGCGGGAAGCAATGAGCAGTTCTTC.